The 22 T cell receptor beta chains below were found in one sample sequenced in a study of spatial heterogeneity in lung cancer. Noted time point: sample taken at primary tumor resection. Their cognate antigens are unknown. TCRdb ran MiXCR on the 5' RACE reads and lists one entry per CDR3 protein. The sample yields about 27,000 distinct CDR3 sequences, 7% to 7.5% seen once. Study findings and constraints: Counts of expanded alpha and beta TCRs within tumors tracked the tumor nonsynonymous mutation count.

The sequenced sample was lung tumor tissue, obtained at surgery. All receptors derive from a male donor with early-stage non-small cell lung cancer.

This clonotype has more than one count but fewer than ten. The V gene is TRBV20-1, the J gene TRBJ2-7, with D possibly matching TRBD2 (5 bases). With 2 bases removed from V and 3 bases from J, the gap between germline ends came to 14 bases. Germline CDR1 reads DFQATT; CDR2 reads SNEGSKA (reference sequence). The CDR3 runs to 14 residues. Here the CDR3 reads CSARSTADLYEQYF. As DNA, the CDR3 is TGCAGTGCTAGATCCACAGCGGACCTCTACGAGCAGTACTTC.

This clonotype has ten or more counts. This chain connects TRBV7-2 to TRBJ2-7, with D perhaps TRBD1 or TRBD2 (5 bases each). The ends were cut back, 1 base at V and 3 bases at J, with 10 bases in the middle. This CDR3 comprises 14 residues. Germline values: CDR1 SGHTA, CDR2 FQGNSA. The CDR3 DNA reads as TGTGCCAGCAGCTTAGGAGGGGTCGACTACGAGCAGTACTTC. The encoded protein is CASSLGGVDYEQYF.

This clonotype was seen repeatedly, ten times or more. The genes are TRBV5-1 and TRBJ2-1; 9 bases are a match to TRBD1. The V and J ends lost 4 bases and 5 bases, in that order; junction bases with no gene match: 10. The CDR3 contains 16 residues. Germline V gives CDR1 SGHRS, CDR2 YFSETQ. The CDR3 is CASSKTPGQGDNEQFF. CDR3 DNA sequence: TGCGCCAGCAGCAAGACTCCGGGACAGGGAGACAATGAGCAGTTCTTC.

In its sample, this clonotype was seen many times. The chain combines TRBV28 with TRBJ1-1, with D possibly being TRBD1 (6 bases). Germline V gene data show CDR1 as MDHEN and CDR2 as SYDVKM. CDR3 size: 12 residues. The V and J ends lost 0 bases and 7 bases respectively, with 6 bases between them. CDR3 bases: TGTGCCAGCAGTTTATGGGACAGTGAAGCTTTCTTT. Translation: CASSLWDSEAFF.

This chain connects TRBV3-1 to TRBJ1-2; D perhaps matches TRBD1 (6 bases). Trimming stripped 3 bases from V and 6 bases from J, with 8 bases between. CDR3 length: 12 residues. CDR1 and CDR2 (germline): LGHDT, YNNKEL (reference sequence). This CDR3 is CASSQGANGYTF. The CDR3, as DNA: TGTGCCAGCAGCCAGGGGGCAAATGGCTACACCTTC.

This clonotype turned up a few times. V gene TRBV6-2 or TRBV6-3 combines with J gene TRBJ1-1, with 7 bases aligning to TRBD1. This CDR3 has 14 residues. Trimming at V came to 0 bases and at J to 5 bases, leaving 3 bases not matched to a gene. The germline CDR1 and CDR2 sequences are MNHEY and SVGEGT. The CDR3 nucleotides read TGTGCCAGCAGTTACTCACAGGGGAGAACTGAAGCTTTCTTT. As protein: CASSYSQGRTEAFF.

The V call is TRBV3-1, the J call TRBJ1-1, with 8 bases identical to TRBD1. J gave up 6 bases and V 6 bases, and 9 bases lay outside the gene matches. CDR3 length: 14 residues. CDR1 is LGHDT, CDR2 YNNKEL, per germline (reference sequence). For the CDR3, the DNA is TGTGCCAGCAGGTTGGGGACAGGACCCTCTGAAGCTTTCTTT. Amino acids: CASRLGTGPSEAFF.

The chain uses TRBV10-3 and TRBJ2-1; the D gene is possibly TRBD2 (5 bases). CDR3 length: 15 amino acids. CDR1 and CDR2 (germline): ENHRY, SYGVKD. Between the trimmed V and J ends, which lost 0 bases and 5 bases, there was a span of 11 bases. CDR3: CAISESPGVNNEQFF. As DNA, the CDR3 is TGTGCCATCAGTGAGTCCCCCGGGGTAAACAATGAGCAGTTCTTC.

The sample holds many counts of this clonotype. The rearrangement joins TRBV4-2 to TRBJ2-1; TRBD2 matches at 7 bases. The CDR3 extends over 15 amino acids. Germline CDR1 LGHNA, CDR2 YNFKEQ. Losses at the gene ends were 4 bases for V and 7 bases for J; bases not matched to a gene: 10. For the CDR3, the DNA is TGTGCCAGCAGCCTGCGGGGGAACACGGGAAATGAGCAGTTCTTC. Protein sequence: CASSLRGNTGNEQFF.

This clonotype has a count of ten or more. This chain connects TRBV7-2 to TRBJ2-3; TRBD1 matches 8 bases. Trimming took 6 bases from V and 2 from J; bases not matched to a gene: 7. This CDR3 has 15 residues. Germline-derived CDR1 and CDR2 are SGHTA and FQGNSA. CDR3 region: CASRPRTGSTDTQYF. The CDR3 coding sequence is TGTGCCAGCAGACCCCGGACAGGGTCCACAGATACGCAGTATTTT.

The chain is built from TRBV5-1 and TRBJ2-3; TRBD2 might be the D (6 bases). V dropped 1 base and J dropped 0 bases, with 15 bases sitting between them. Germline CDR1 and CDR2: SGHRS and YFSETQ. The CDR3 contains 17 residues. CDR3 nucleotides: TGCGCCAGCAGCTTGACTTCGACTAGTTCTAGCACAGATACGCAGTATTTT. Encoded protein: CASSLTSTSSSTDTQYF.

This clonotype was detected many times. V usage is TRBV10-1 and J usage is TRBJ2-5, with 9 bases that match TRBD2. The CDR3 covers 13 residues. Germline V gene data show CDR1 as WNHNN and CDR2 as SYGVQD (reference sequence). J was trimmed by 3 bases and V by 4 bases; bases with no gene match: 0. The CDR3 sequence is CASSVAGEETQYF. The CDR3 nucleotides are TGCGCCAGCAGTGTAGCGGGGGAAGAGACCCAGTACTTC.

A word on this clonotype: This clone may be a read error of a much larger clone one base away. The chain joins TRBV28 to TRBJ2-2, with a weak D call TRBD2 (5 bases). This CDR3 region has 15 residues. CDR1 and CDR2 from the germline V gene are MDHEN and SYDVKM. The CDR3 region is CASSLSLTLPGELLF. The CDR3 nucleotides read TGTGCCAGCAGTTTATCTTTGACTCTTCCCGGGGAGCTGCTTTTT.

This clonotype was counted ten times or more. This chain joins TRBV4-3 and TRBJ1-2; D ambiguous. CDR3 size: 17 residues. Deletions cut 3 bases from V and 8 bases from J, with 25 bases between. Germline V lookup: CDR1 LGHNA, CDR2 YSLEER. The DNA for the CDR3 is TGCGCCAGCAGCCAGGATCCCCCGGGAGGGAGGCTTGGAGGCTACACCTTC. Translating it yields CASSQDPPGGRLGGYTF.

There are a few counts of this clonotype. V is TRBV7-2 and J is TRBJ1-6; possibly TRBD1 for D (6 bases). The V gene lost 2 bases and the J gene lost 7 bases, with 12 bases spanning the gap. The CDR3 is made up of 15 amino acids. Germline CDR1 and CDR2: SGHTA and FQGNSA. The CDR3: CASSLFGQLNSPLHF. The CDR3 region has the DNA TGTGCCAGCAGCTTATTTGGACAGTTGAATTCACCCCTCCACTTT.

This clonotype is labeled as medium-sized (0.01 to 0.1%). J is TRBJ1-3 and V is TRBV12-3 or TRBV12-4, with a possible D match to TRBD1 (5 bases). V was pared by 4 bases and J by 7 bases, with 14 bases between. The CDR3 has 14 amino acids. CDR3 loop: CASSSGGNVNTIYF. In DNA, the CDR3 is TGTGCCAGCAGTTCTGGGGGGAACGTGAACACCATATATTTT.

This clonotype was counted ten times or more. The chain links TRBV4-1 to TRBJ1-3; perhaps TRBD1 as D (5 bases). Trimming cost V 3 bases and J 1 base, with 13 bases left between them. The CDR3 sequence is 16 residues long. Germline CDR1 MGHRA, CDR2 YSYEKL. The CDR3 region has the DNA TGCGCCAGCAGCCACCTAACCGGGGGGTCTGGAAACACCATATATTTT. Translating it yields CASSHLTGGSGNTIYF.

This clonotype has ten or more counts. V usage is TRBV20-1 and J usage is TRBJ2-2, with D possibly TRBD1 on 7 matching bases. Germline values: CDR1 DFQATT, CDR2 SNEGSKA (reference sequence). The CDR3 consists of 14 residues. Trimming pared 6 bases from V and 6 bases from J, leaving 17 bases between. The CDR3 region has the DNA TGCAGTGCGCCCACGCAGGGGGAGGCCGGGGAGCTGTTTTTT. It yields the protein CSAPTQGEAGELFF.

This clonotype occurred many times. V gene TRBV24-1 combines with J gene TRBJ2-5; 10 bases match TRBD1. Germline CDR1 KGHDR, CDR2 SFDVKD. V was clipped by 2 bases and J by 6 bases; unmatched bases: 5. This CDR3 spans 15 amino acids. In DNA, the CDR3 is TGTGCCACCAGTGATTATGGGACAGGGGAGAAGACCCAGTACTTC. It yields the protein CATSDYGTGEKTQYF.

Many counts were recorded for this clonotype. This chain connects TRBV4-1 to TRBJ2-5; 11 bases align to TRBD1. Germline V gives CDR1 MGHRA, CDR2 YSYEKL. V gave up 3 bases and J gave up 2 bases; unmatched junction bases: 2. The CDR3 is 15 residues long. CDR3 bases: TGCGCCAGCAGCCAGGGACAGGGGGTTCAAGAGACCCAGTACTTC. Translating gives CASSQGQGVQETQYF.

This clonotype was recorded many times. CDR3 loop: CSVVMVAGRNEQFF. For the CDR3, the DNA is TGCAGCGTTGTAATGGTAGCGGGTCGCAATGAGCAGTTCTTC. This chain joins TRBV29-1 and TRBJ2-1; 7 nucleotides align to TRBD2. Germline trimming cut 4 bases from V and 6 bases from J; bases unmatched to any gene: 9. This CDR3 is built from 14 residues. Looked up from germline, CDR1 is SQVTM and CDR2 is ANQGSEA.

As regards this clonotype: At one boundary the junction diverges from the germline segment, which might be a read error. This chain joins TRBV7-7 and TRBJ2-7; D possibly uses TRBD1 or TRBD2 (5 bases each). Germline V gene data show CDR1 as SSHAT and CDR2 as FNYEAQ (reference sequence). The CDR3 contains 21 residues. The CDR3 DNA reads TGTGCTAGCAGCTTAGGTCCCCCGACACCGGGACGCAAGACAAGGACGGACGAGCAGTACTTC. Amino acids: CASSLGPPTPGRKTRTDEQYF.